This TCR beta chain was captured by sequencing in a study of T cell responses to AZD1222 COVID-19 vaccine. Study results and limitations: Donors skewed white British and female; clonal diversity was possibly underestimated. Compared with day 0, the breadth and depth of the Spike-specific TCR repertoire rose significantly after two doses of AZD1222. It was only after the peak T cell response that any repertoires were sampled.

Concerning this clone itself: What it binds is unknown. Within the sample, other DNA sequences also encode this same CDR3.

Assay used: immunoSEQ multiplex PCR; TCRdb lists only in-frame clones, some missing. The profile shows nearly 110,000 clones, about 90% of them singletons. The input for sequencing was peripheral blood, taken 28 days after the second AZD1222 dose. This receptor was identified in an adult who received the AZD1222 COVID-19 vaccine.

The CDR3 DNA is TGTGCCAGCAGCTTAGGGGAAGTTGCTTTCTTT. Translation gives CASSLGEVAFF. The gene calls are TRBV11-2 and TRBJ1-1; D unresolved. V lost 1 base and J 11 bases, leaving 8 bases between the germline ends. The V gene's germline CDR1 is SGHAT and CDR2 FQNNGV. This CDR3 has 11 amino acids.